One sample yielded the 26 T cell receptor beta chains listed below, sequenced in a study of T cell repertoires in cytomegalovirus infection. Each CDR3 protein is one row after TCRdb ran MiXCR on the reads. This table has some 240,000 distinct CDR3 sequences, about a sixth appearing once. The sequencing input was CD8+ T cells from PBMCs. The receptors were gathered from a human donor in good health (CMV status not recorded). Some clones in this sample may be carry-over from other donors' samples.

CDR3 protein: CASSLGWDRVTYEQYF. The DNA of the CDR3 is TGCGCCAGCAGCCTCGGGTGGGACAGGGTAACCTACGAGCAGTACTTC. The chain combines TRBV5-1 with TRBJ2-7, with 9 bases identical to TRBD1. CDR3 length: 16 residues. Germline CDR1 reads SGHRS; CDR2 reads YFSETQ. Trimming took 4 bases from V and 2 from J; bases not matched to a gene: 10.

This clonotype was detected ten times or more. This chain uses TRBV12-3 or TRBV12-4 with TRBJ2-1; D is ambiguous. V lost 1 base and J 0 bases, leaving 10 bases between the germline ends. The CDR3 contains 16 residues. In DNA, the CDR3 is TGTGCCAGCAGTTTAGGTGGCACGAGCTCCTACAATGAGCAGTTCTTC. Its protein product is CASSLGGTSSYNEQFF.

This clonotype was recorded a few times. The chain combines TRBV5-1 with TRBJ1-1, with D possibly TRBD1 on 5 matching bases. The length of the CDR3 is 12 residues. Germline lookup yields CDR1 SGHRS and CDR2 YFSETQ. The germline V and J ends were trimmed by 3 bases and 8 bases, with 11 bases remaining between them. CDR3 coding DNA: TGCGCCAGCAGCTGGAGGGGAGCAGAAGCTTTCTTT. It translates to CASSWRGAEAFF.

This sequence joins TRBV5-5 and TRBJ2-1; D may correspond to TRBD1 or TRBD2 (5 bases each). CDR1 SGHKS and CDR2 YYEKEE come from the germline V gene (reference sequence). The CDR3 extends over 15 amino acids. V was clipped by 0 bases and J by 4 bases, with 11 bases between them. CDR3 sequence (DNA): TGTGCCAGCAGCTTGGAGGGACCCCCTTACAATGAGCAGTTCTTC. Translation: CASSLEGPPYNEQFF. The whole variable domain, remainder taken from reference TRBV5-5 and TRBJ2-1, is DAGVTQSPTHLIKTRGQQVTLRCSPISGHKSVSWYQQVLGQGPQFIFQYYEKEERGRGNFPDRFSARQFPNYSSELNVNALLLGDSALYLCASSLEGPPYNEQFFGPGTRLTVL.

This clonotype was recorded many times. The chain uses TRBV27 and TRBJ2-1; D is undetermined. This CDR3 is 13 amino acids long. Looked up from germline, CDR1 is MNHEY and CDR2 is SMNVEV (reference sequence). Trimming left V 3 bases short and J 5 bases short, with 8 bases between. The CDR3 sequence: CASSFSDNNEQFF. The CDR3 DNA reads TGTGCCAGCAGTTTCTCTGACAACAATGAGCAGTTCTTC.

This clonotype was detected only a few times. This chain connects TRBV15 to TRBJ1-5; maybe TRBD1 (6 bases). The CDR3 is 15 residues long. Between the trimmed V and J ends, which lost 0 bases and 3 bases, there was a span of 9 bases. CDR1 and CDR2 (germline): LNHNV, YYDKDF (reference sequence). The CDR3 sequence is CATSRDRGINQPQHF. CDR3 bases: TGTGCCACCAGCAGAGATAGGGGGATCAATCAGCCCCAGCATTTT.

The rearrangement uses TRBV6-5 and TRBJ2-3; D is possibly TRBD2 (5 bases). CDR3 length: 16 residues. Trimming pared 4 bases from V and 0 bases from J, leaving 14 bases between. Germline CDR1 is MNHEY and CDR2 is SVGAGI. The CDR3 nucleotides are TGTGCCAGCAGTTCCAAAGCGGATGCTAGCACAGATACGCAGTATTTT. Translated: CASSSKADASTDTQYF.

The table lists this clonotype with a few counts. This chain joins TRBV5-5 and TRBJ2-7; D call uncertain. The CDR3 contains 15 residues. Trimming shortened V by 4 bases and J by 6 bases, and 20 bases separated the two germline ends. The germline V gene encodes CDR1 SGHKS and CDR2 YYEKEE (reference sequence). CDR3 sequence: CASSSYLEWLPEQYF. In DNA, the CDR3 is TGTGCCAGCAGCAGTTATCTTGAATGGTTGCCCGAGCAGTACTTC.

The CDR3 nucleotides read TGTGCCATAGAAGCCCCGGGGGGACGTACACCCTACGAGCAGTACTTC. It specifies CAIEAPGGRTPYEQYF. The chain uses TRBV6-1 and TRBJ2-7, with 7 bases that match TRBD2. J gave up 2 bases and V 10 bases, and 17 bases lay outside the gene matches. Germline assignment: CDR1 MNHNS and CDR2 SASEGT. The CDR3 spans 16 residues.

This clonotype has ten or more counts. J is TRBJ2-1 and V is TRBV7-2; 8 bases fit TRBD2. V lost 5 bases and J lost 4; bases outside the gene matches: 10. The length of the CDR3 is 16 residues. CDR1 and CDR2 from the germline V gene are SGHTA and FQGNSA. This CDR3 reads CASSPHGGGDYNEQFF. CDR3 DNA sequence: TGTGCCAGCAGCCCCCACGGGGGGGGCGATTACAATGAGCAGTTCTTC.

In its sample, this clonotype was seen many times. The chain links TRBV12-3 or TRBV12-4 to TRBJ1-3; D is ambiguous. With 8 bases removed from V and 4 bases from J, the gap between germline ends came to 3 bases. The CDR3 has 10 amino acids. CDR3 in amino acids: CASWGNTIYF. The CDR3 DNA reads as TGTGCCAGCTGGGGAAACACCATATATTTT.

The chain employs TRBV7-6 and TRBJ2-5; D perhaps matches TRBD2 (6 bases). The CDR3 is 13 amino acids. Trimming shortened V by 3 bases and J by 3 bases, and 8 bases separated the two germline ends. Looked up from germline, CDR1 is SGHVS and CDR2 is FNYEAQ. CDR3 nucleotide sequence: TGTGCCAGCAGCTTGGTAGCGGAAGAGACCCAGTACTTC. Translating gives CASSLVAEETQYF.

CDR3 in amino acids: CASSFGSTDTQYF. CDR3 nucleotides: TGTGCCAGCAGTTTCGGAAGCACAGATACGCAGTATTTT. The V and J genes are TRBV27 and TRBJ2-3; D not resolved. CDR3 size: 13 residues. Trimming removed 3 bases at V and 0 bases at J, with 4 bases between. CDR1 MNHEY and CDR2 SMNVEV come from the germline V gene (reference sequence).

This clonotype was detected many times. This chain joins TRBV7-9 and TRBJ2-4; 9 bases are shared with TRBD1. The CDR3 runs 17 residues. Germline CDR1 reads SEHNR; CDR2 reads FQNEAQ (reference sequence). V lost 5 bases and J lost 1; bases outside the gene matches: 9. The CDR3 sequence: CASSPQTGGQAKNIQYF. The CDR3 coding sequence is TGTGCCAGCAGCCCCCAGACAGGGGGTCAGGCCAAAAACATTCAGTACTTC. Supplemented by reference TRBV7-9 and TRBJ2-4, the full variable domain reads DTGVSQNPRHKITKRGQNVTFRCDPISEHNRLYWYRQTLGQGPEFLTYFQNEAQLEKSRLLSDRFSAERPKGSFSTLEIQRTEQGDSAMYLCASSPQTGGQAKNIQYFGAGTRLSVL.

This clonotype has more than one count but fewer than ten. The gene calls are TRBV20-1 and TRBJ2-7; unclear D gene. The CDR3 loop spans 13 amino acids. Germline V CDR1 and CDR2: DFQATT, SNEGSKA (reference sequence). V dropped 4 bases and J dropped 1 base, with 11 bases sitting between them. CDR3 DNA sequence: TGCAGTGCTAAGCCCCTGATATCCTACGAGCAGTACTTC. It is translated as CSAKPLISYEQYF.

The V gene is TRBV7-1, the J gene TRBJ2-5; D unclear. TRBV7-1 belongs to the ORF category, with a function that is uncertain. This CDR3 has 13 amino acids. V was clipped by 5 bases and J by 2 bases, with 9 bases between them. CDR3: CASSPHGQETQYF. The CDR3 bases are TGTGCCAGCAGCCCCCATGGACAAGAGACCCAGTACTTC.

This clonotype was seen only a few times. CDR3 DNA: TGTGCCAGCAGCGTCCGACAGGGTCCGGGCACTGAAGCTTTCTTT. It codes for CASSVRQGPGTEAFF. The gene calls are TRBV7-9 and TRBJ1-1; 7 bases are a match to TRBD1. The germline V gene encodes CDR1 SEHNR and CDR2 FQNEAQ (reference sequence). V dropped 5 bases and J dropped 4; count of bases not matched to a gene: 10. The CDR3 is made up of 15 amino acids.

The chain links TRBV12-3 or TRBV12-4 to TRBJ2-7; no definite D call. This CDR3 region has 14 residues. V lost 5 bases, J lost 2 bases, and 13 bases lay in between. CDR3 nucleotide sequence: TGTGCCAGCAGTCTTTTCCAGAACCCCTACGAGCAGTACTTC. Protein product: CASSLFQNPYEQYF.

This chain connects TRBV20-1 to TRBJ2-1; 12 positions match TRBD2. Germline CDR1 is DFQATT and CDR2 is SNEGSKA (reference sequence). This CDR3 spans 17 amino acids. Germline trimming cut 0 bases from V and 8 bases from J; bases unmatched to any gene: 11. Here the CDR3 reads CSARDLMPSGGDDEQFF. Here the CDR3 DNA reads TGCAGTGCTAGAGATCTGATGCCTAGCGGGGGGGACGATGAGCAGTTCTTC.

A note on this clonotype: The limits of the CDR3 on the DNA are not certain, so only TCRdb's listed CDR3 is given. This chain connects TRBV6-2 or TRBV6-3 to TRBJ2-1. Germline CDR1 and CDR2: MNHEY and SVGEGT. The CDR3 spans 17 amino acids, including both terminal residues. The CDR3 spells CASSYSKLHFGNNEQFF.

The rearrangement joins TRBV13 to TRBJ2-7; tentative D call: TRBD1 (6 bases). V dropped 0 bases and J dropped 2 bases, with 17 bases sitting between them. The CDR3 extends over 17 amino acids. The germline V gene encodes CDR1 PRHDT and CDR2 FYEKMQ (reference sequence). In nucleotides, the CDR3 is TGTGCCAGCAGCTTAGGAACAGGGAAAGCCTCCGCCTACGAGCAGTACTTC. Translated: CASSLGTGKASAYEQYF.

The chain employs TRBV2 and TRBJ2-7; 11 nucleotides match TRBD2. The CDR3 is made up of 15 amino acids. Germline CDR1 is SNHLY and CDR2 is FYNNEI. V was pared by 4 bases and J by 2 bases, with 4 bases of the junction left unmatched. This CDR3 reads CASSALAGGTYEQYF. The CDR3 nucleotides read TGTGCCAGCAGTGCCCTAGCGGGGGGAACCTACGAGCAGTACTTC.

The chain joins TRBV28 to TRBJ2-3; 10 nucleotides match TRBD2. Unmatched junction bases numbered 10, after V lost 8 bases and J lost 2 bases. The CDR3 loop spans 16 amino acids. The germline CDR1 and CDR2 sequences are MDHEN and SYDVKM. The CDR3, as DNA: TGTGCCAGCGTTTTGGCTAGCGGGGGCCTCACAGATACGCAGTATTTT. This codes for CASVLASGGLTDTQYF.

This clonotype came up many times. The chain combines TRBV6-4 with TRBJ2-3; TRBD2 matches 10 bases. V dropped 3 bases and J dropped 1; count of bases not matched to a gene: 1. The CDR3 consists of 15 residues. The germline gives CDR1 MRHNA, CDR2 SNTAGT. The CDR3 bases are TGTGCCAGCAGTGAGAGCGGGGGGGGCACAGATACGCAGTATTTT. As protein: CASSESGGGTDTQYF.

Ten or more counts support this clonotype. The CDR3 loop reads CASSLRGLAGQNPVSEQFF. CDR3 in DNA: TGTGCCAGCAGCTTAAGAGGACTAGCGGGGCAGAACCCTGTTAGTGAGCAGTTCTTC. The chain has TRBV7-6 and TRBJ2-1; 12 bases fit TRBD2. Looked up from germline, CDR1 is SGHVS and CDR2 is FNYEAQ. Losses at the gene ends were 2 bases for V and 9 bases for J; bases not matched to a gene: 17. This CDR3 has 19 amino acids.

This clonotype was seen only a few times. The chain joins TRBV5-6 to TRBJ2-2, with D hard to call. The CDR3 runs to 17 residues. Germline V gene lookup returns CDR1 SGHDT and CDR2 YYEEEE. V lost 1 base to trimming and J lost 0 bases, with 13 bases between them. The DNA of the CDR3 is TGTGCCAGCAGCTTGCAATTCAGGCTCGCGAACACCGGGGAGCTGTTTTTT. Translated: CASSLQFRLANTGELFF.